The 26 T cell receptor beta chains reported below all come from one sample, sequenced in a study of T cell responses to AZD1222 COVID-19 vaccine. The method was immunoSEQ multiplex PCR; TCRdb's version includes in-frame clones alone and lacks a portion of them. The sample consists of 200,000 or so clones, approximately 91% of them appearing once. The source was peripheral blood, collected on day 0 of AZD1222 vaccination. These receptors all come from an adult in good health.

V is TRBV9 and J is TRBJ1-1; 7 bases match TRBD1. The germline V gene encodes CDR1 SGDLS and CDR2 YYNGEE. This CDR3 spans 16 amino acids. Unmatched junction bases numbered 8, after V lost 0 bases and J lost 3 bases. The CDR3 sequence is CASSVGAIGTDTEAFF. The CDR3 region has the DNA TGTGCCAGCAGCGTAGGGGCCATTGGGACAGACACTGAAGCTTTCTTT. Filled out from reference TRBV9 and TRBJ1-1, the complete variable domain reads DSGVTQTPKHLITATGQRVTLRCSPRSGDLSVYWYQQSLDQGLQFLIQYYNGEERAKGNILERFSAQQFPDLHSELNLSSLELGDSALYFCASSVGAIGTDTEAFFGQGTRLTVV.

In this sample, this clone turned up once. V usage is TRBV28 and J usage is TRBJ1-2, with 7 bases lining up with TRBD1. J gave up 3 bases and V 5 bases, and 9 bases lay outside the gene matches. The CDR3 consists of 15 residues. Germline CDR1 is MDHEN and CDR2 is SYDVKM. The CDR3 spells CASSDRDRVDYGYTF. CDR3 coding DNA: TGTGCCAGCAGTGATCGCGACAGGGTAGACTATGGCTACACCTTC.

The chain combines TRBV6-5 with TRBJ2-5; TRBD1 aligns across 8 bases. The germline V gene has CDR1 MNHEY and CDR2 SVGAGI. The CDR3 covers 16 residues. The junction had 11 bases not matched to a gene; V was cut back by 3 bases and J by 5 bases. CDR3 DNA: TGTGCCAGCAGTTATCCGATCGGACAGGGCGGGGAGACCCAGTACTTC. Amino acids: CASSYPIGQGGETQYF.

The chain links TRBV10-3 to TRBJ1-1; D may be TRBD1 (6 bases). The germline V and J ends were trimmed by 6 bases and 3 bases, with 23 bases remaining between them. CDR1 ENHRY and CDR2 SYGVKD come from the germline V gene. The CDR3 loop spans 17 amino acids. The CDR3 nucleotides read TGTGCCATCAGCAAGAAATCAGGGGTAAATGGGTACACTGAAGCTTTCTTT. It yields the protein CAISKKSGVNGYTEAFF.

This CDR3 is CASSLANNSPLHF. DNA of the CDR3: TGTGCCAGCAGTTTAGCGAATAATTCACCCCTCCACTTT. The rearrangement uses TRBV6-2 or TRBV6-3 and TRBJ1-6; D call uncertain. The V and J ends lost 4 bases and 5 bases respectively, with 6 bases between them. The CDR3 has 13 residues. CDR1 and CDR2 from the germline V gene are MNHEY and SVGEGT.

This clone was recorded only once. The CDR3 sequence is CASRPGTRALGDEQYF. The CDR3 region has the DNA TGTGCCAGCAGGCCAGGTACAAGGGCTTTAGGGGACGAGCAGTACTTC. The chain uses TRBV28 and TRBJ2-7, with TRBD1 as a possible D gene (5 bases). The germline V gene has CDR1 MDHEN and CDR2 SYDVKM. Trimming left V 6 bases short and J 5 bases short, with 23 bases between. The CDR3 is 16 amino acids.

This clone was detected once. The CDR3 coding sequence is TGTGCCAGCAGCTTAGGCGGAGAGACCTACGAGCAGTACTTC. This encodes CASSLGGETYEQYF. This chain connects TRBV7-8 to TRBJ2-7; D is unclear. The CDR3 totals 14 residues. Trimming left V 1 base short and J 2 bases short, with 9 bases between. Germline V gene sequence: CDR1 SGHVS, CDR2 FQNEAQ.

In nucleotides, the CDR3 is TGTGCCAGTAGTATTACAGGGGCCTACGAGCAGTACTTC. It yields the protein CASSITGAYEQYF. The chain carries TRBV19 and TRBJ2-7; 7 nucleotides line up with TRBD1. CDR1 is LNHDA, CDR2 SQIVND, per germline (reference sequence). The CDR3 is made up of 13 amino acids. Unmatched junction bases numbered 1, after V lost 3 bases and J lost 2 bases.

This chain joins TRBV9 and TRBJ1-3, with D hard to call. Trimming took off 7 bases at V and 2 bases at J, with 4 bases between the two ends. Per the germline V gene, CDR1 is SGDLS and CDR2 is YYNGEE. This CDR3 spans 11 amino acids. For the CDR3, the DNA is TGTGCCAGCGGAACTGGAAACACCATATATTTT. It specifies CASGTGNTIYF.

In nucleotides, the CDR3 is TGTGCCAGCAGTTCTCAGGGGGTGAATCGTCAGCCCCAGCATTTT. It is translated as CASSSQGVNRQPQHF. This rearrangement joins TRBV28 to TRBJ1-5; 7 bases line up with TRBD1. The CDR3 is made up of 15 amino acids. Germline V gene data show CDR1 as MDHEN and CDR2 as SYDVKM. Germline trimming cut 4 bases from V and 6 bases from J; bases unmatched to any gene: 9.

The CDR3 reads CASSRDSSSYNEQFF. CDR3 coding DNA: TGCGCCAGCAGTCGGGACTCCAGCTCCTACAATGAGCAGTTCTTC. V is TRBV5-1 and J is TRBJ2-1, with a tentative D call TRBD2 (6 bases). Germline V gene lookup returns CDR1 SGHRS and CDR2 YFSETQ. The V end lost 5 bases, the J end lost 0 bases, and 12 bases lay between the germline ends. The CDR3 totals 15 residues.

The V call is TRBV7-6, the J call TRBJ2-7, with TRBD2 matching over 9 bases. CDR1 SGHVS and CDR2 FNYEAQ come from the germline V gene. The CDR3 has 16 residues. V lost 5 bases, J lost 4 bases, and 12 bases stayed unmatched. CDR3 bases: TGTGCCAGCAGCCCCCTCGCGAGGCTAGCGGGGTACGAGCAGTACTTC. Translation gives CASSPLARLAGYEQYF.

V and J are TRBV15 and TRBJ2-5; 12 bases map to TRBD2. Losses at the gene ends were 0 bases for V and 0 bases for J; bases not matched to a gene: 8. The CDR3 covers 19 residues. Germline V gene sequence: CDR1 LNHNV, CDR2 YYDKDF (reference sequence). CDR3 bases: TGTGCCACCAGCAGAGATTTGGCTAGCGGGAGGGTGAACCAAGAGACCCAGTACTTC. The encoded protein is CATSRDLASGRVNQETQYF.

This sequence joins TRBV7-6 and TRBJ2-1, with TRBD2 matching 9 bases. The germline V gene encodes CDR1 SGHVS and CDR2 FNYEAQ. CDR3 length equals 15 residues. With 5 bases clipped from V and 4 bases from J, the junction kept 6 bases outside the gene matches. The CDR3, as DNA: TGTGCCAGCAGCCCCGGGACTAGCCGGTACAATGAGCAGTTCTTC. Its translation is CASSPGTSRYNEQFF.

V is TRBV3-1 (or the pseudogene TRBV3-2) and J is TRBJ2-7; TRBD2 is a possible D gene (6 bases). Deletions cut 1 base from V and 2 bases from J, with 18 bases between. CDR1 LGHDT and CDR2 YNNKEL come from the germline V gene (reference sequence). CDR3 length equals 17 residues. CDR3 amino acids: CASSQGTLGLPAYEQYF. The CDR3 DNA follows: TGTGCCAGCAGCCAAGGGACCCTCGGACTACCAGCCTACGAGCAGTACTTC.

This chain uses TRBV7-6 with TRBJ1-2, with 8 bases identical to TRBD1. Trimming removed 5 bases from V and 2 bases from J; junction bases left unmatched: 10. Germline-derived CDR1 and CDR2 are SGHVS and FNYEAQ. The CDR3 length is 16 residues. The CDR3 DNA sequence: TGTGCCAGCAGCCCCGGACAGGGAAACCTCAACTATGGCTACACCTTC. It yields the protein CASSPGQGNLNYGYTF.

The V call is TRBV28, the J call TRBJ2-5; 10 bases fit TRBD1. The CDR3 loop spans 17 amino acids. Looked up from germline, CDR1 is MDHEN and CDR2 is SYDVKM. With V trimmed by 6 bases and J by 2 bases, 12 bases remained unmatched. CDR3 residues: CASSTFKGDRGQETQYF. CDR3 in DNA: TGTGCCAGCAGCACGTTTAAGGGGGACAGGGGACAAGAGACCCAGTACTTC.

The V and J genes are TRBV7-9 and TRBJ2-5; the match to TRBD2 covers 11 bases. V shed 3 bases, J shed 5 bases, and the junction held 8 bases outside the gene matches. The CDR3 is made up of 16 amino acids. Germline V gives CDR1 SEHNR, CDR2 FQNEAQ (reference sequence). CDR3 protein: CASSLGTSGSLETQYF. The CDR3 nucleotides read TGTGCCAGCAGCTTGGGTACTAGCGGGAGTTTGGAGACCCAGTACTTC.

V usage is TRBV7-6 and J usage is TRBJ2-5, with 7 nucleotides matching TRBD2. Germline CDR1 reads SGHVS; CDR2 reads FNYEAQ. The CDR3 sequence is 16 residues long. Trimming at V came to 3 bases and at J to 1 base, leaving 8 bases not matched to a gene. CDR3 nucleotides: TGTGCCAGCAGCTTCTCCCTAGCGGCGGTCCAAGAGACCCAGTACTTC. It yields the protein CASSFSLAAVQETQYF.

The CDR3 sequence is CASSLEGGTYEQYF. As DNA, the CDR3 is TGCGCCAGCAGCCTAGAGGGGGGAACCTACGAGCAGTACTTC. This chain connects TRBV4-3 to TRBJ2-7, with D perhaps given as TRBD1 or TRBD2 (6 bases each). This CDR3 has 14 residues. The V end was cut by 4 bases, the J end by 2 bases, with 12 bases between. Germline assignment: CDR1 LGHNA and CDR2 YSLEER.

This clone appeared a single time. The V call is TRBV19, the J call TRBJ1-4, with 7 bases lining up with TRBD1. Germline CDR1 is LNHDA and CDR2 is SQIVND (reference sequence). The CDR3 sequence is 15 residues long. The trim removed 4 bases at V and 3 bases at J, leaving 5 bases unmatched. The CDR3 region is CASSTPGQPNEKLFF. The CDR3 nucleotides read TGTGCCAGTAGTACCCCGGGACAGCCTAATGAAAAACTGTTTTTT.

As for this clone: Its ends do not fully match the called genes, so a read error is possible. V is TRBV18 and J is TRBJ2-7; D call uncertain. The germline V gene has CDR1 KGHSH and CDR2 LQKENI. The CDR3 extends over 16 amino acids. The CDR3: CASSPLLDGASYEQYF. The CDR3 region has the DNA TGTGCCAGCTCTCCACTCTTAGACGGAGCTTCCTACGAGCAGTACTTC.

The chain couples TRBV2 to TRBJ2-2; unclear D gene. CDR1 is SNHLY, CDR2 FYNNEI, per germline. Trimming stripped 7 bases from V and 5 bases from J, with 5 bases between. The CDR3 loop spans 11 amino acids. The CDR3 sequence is CASTGTGELFF. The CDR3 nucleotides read TGTGCCAGCACTGGGACCGGGGAGCTGTTTTTT.

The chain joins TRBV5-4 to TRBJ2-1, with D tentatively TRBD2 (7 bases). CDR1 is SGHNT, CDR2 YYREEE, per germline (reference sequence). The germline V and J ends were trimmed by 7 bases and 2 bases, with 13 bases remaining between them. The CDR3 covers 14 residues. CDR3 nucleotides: TGTGCCAGCCAGCTCGGGGGGCCCTACAATGAGCAGTTCTTC. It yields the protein CASQLGGPYNEQFF.

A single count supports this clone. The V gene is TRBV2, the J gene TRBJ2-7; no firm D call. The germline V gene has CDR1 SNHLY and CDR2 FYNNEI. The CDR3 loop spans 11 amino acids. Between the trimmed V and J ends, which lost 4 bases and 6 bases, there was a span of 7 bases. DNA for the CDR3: TGTGCCAGCAGTGTGAAGCGCGAGCAGTACTTC. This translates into CASSVKREQYF.

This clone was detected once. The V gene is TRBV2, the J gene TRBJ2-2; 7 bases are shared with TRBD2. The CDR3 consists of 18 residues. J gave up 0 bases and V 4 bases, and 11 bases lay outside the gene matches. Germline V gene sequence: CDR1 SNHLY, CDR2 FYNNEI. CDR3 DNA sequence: TGTGCCAGCAGTGGGTTTTACGGGGGGTTAGCGAACACCGGGGAGCTGTTTTTT. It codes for CASSGFYGGLANTGELFF.